Included here is one T cell receptor beta chain sequence, with context. As yet, its antigen is unknown. This record belongs to a study of CD8 T cells in ankylosing spondylitis. TCRdb re-called the 5' RACE reads through MiXCR, storing one row per CDR3 protein. The sample has a few hundred thousand distinct CDR3 sequences, about a sixth seen once. The CDR3 contains 17 residues. Germline V CDR1 and CDR2: KGHSH, LQKENI. With 5 bases clipped from V and 1 base from J, the junction kept 8 bases outside the gene matches. Overall study results and limits: A TCR beta motif made of 7 to 9 highly homologous variants seemed typical of ankylosing spondylitis blood.

V gene TRBV18 combines with J gene TRBJ2-2; 9 bases fit TRBD1. Input material: blood, either unsorted or a sorted T cell fraction (not recorded which). The TCR was taken from a male donor with ankylosing spondylitis. The CDR3 DNA is TGTGCCAGCTCAGCCTCGGGACAGGGCGGGAACACCGGGGAGCTGTTTTTT. It encodes CASSASGQGGNTGELFF.